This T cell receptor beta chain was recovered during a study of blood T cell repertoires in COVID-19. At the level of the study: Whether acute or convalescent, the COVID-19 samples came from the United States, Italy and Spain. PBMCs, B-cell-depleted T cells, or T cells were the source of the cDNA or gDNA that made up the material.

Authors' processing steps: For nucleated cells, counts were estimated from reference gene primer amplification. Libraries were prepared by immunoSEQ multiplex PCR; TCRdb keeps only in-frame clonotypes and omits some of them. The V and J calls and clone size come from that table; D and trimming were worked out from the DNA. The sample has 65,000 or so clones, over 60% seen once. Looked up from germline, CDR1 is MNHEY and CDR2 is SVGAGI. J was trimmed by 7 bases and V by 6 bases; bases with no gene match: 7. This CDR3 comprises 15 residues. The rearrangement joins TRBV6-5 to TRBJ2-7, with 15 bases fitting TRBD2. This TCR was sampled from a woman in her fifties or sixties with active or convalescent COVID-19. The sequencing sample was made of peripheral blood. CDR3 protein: CASSLGTSGRSEQYF. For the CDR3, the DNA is TGTGCCAGCAGCCTTGGGACTAGCGGGAGGAGTGAGCAGTACTTC.